This T cell receptor beta chain was sequenced in a study of T cells after posttransplantation cyclophosphamide. The study's findings and limits: Recipient CMV seropositivity and CMV reactivation strongly tracked TRB clonality. TRB overlap between skin or GI tissue T cells and blood was limited.

Sequenced by immunoSEQ multiplex PCR; TCRdb stores in-frame clones only, minus some. Recorded here are about 6,700 clones, with no singletons, and the ten leading clones hold 5% to 6.5%. Looked up from germline, CDR1 is MNHNS and CDR2 is SASEGT. With 1 base removed from V and 5 bases from J, the gap between germline ends came to 8 bases. This CDR3 comprises 14 residues. The sample holds many counts of this clone. The antigen is undetermined. Cyclophosphamide on days +3 and +4 followed busulfan-fludarabine conditioning and a marrow graft. This clonotype was obtained from a male patient in his thirties who received an allogeneic stem cell transplant from an unrelated donor, was CMV-positive, and had acute and chronic GVHD. Some T cells may possibly be graft donor cells. Sequenced here: PBMCs, sampled after an allogeneic stem cell transplant with post-transplant cyclophosphamide. This chain joins TRBV6-1 and TRBJ1-4; TRBD1 is a possible D gene (6 bases). CDR3: CASSEDRVNEKLFF. The CDR3 DNA follows: TGTGCCAGCAGTGAAGACAGGGTAAATGAAAAACTGTTTTTT.